This TCR beta chain emerged from a study of graft-versus-host responses after intestinal transplantation. Looking at the study overall: Recipients uniformly received anti-thymocyte globulin induction, followed by tacrolimus and steroids for three to four years.

CDR3 length equals 17 residues. The germline CDR1 and CDR2 sequences are MNHEY and SMNVEV (reference sequence). V lost 2 bases to trimming and J lost 2 bases, with 17 bases between them. Clones were sequenced by immunoSEQ multiplex PCR, and TCRdb holds only the in-frame ones, with some missing. The data hold around 100,000 clones, with about 92% observed a single time. As to this clone: Antigen: not known.

Study conclusions and caveats: Recipient marrow contained GvH clones, some of which appeared first in ileum or blood. Graft-donor T cell macrochimerism coincided with high graft-versus-host to host-versus-graft clonal ratios in allografts.

The rearrangement links TRBV27 to TRBJ2-3, with D possibly being TRBD2 (6 bases). The sequences come from unstimulated CD8+ T cells sorted from spleen or lymph node cells, collected before transplant. This TCR was sampled from a human donor who was the organ donor for an intestinal transplant. DNA for the CDR3: TGTGCCAGCAGTTTAAAAGGGCTAGCGAAATACACAGATACGCAGTATTTT. This sequence encodes CASSLKGLAKYTDTQYF.